Listed below are T cell receptor beta chains from one sample, sequenced in a study of blood T cell repertoires in COVID-19. The method was immunoSEQ multiplex PCR; TCRdb's version includes in-frame clones alone and lacks a portion of them. The table records about 290,000 clones, roughly 90% of them present only once. The specimen was peripheral blood. These receptors all come from a woman aged 30 to 39 with COVID-19, enrolled during active disease. CDR3s include the opening cysteine and the closing phenylalanine or tryptophan. A D gene is named only where the DNA matches it firmly. The size entry is marked missing in some rows and otherwise reads once, few, many or a size class.

J gene: TRBJ1-1
D gene: -
clone size: -
V gene: TRBV6-1
CDR3 DNA: TGTGCCAGCAGTGAACGTGGGGCGGTGAACACTGAAGCTTTCTTT
CDR3 protein: CASSERGAVNTEAFF

J gene: TRBJ2-5
D gene: -
clone size: -
V gene: TRBV18
CDR3 DNA: TGTGCCAGCTCACCTACAGGGGAGACCCAGTACTTC
CDR3 protein: CASSPTGETQYF

J gene: TRBJ2-3
D gene: -
clone size: -
V gene: TRBV6-5
CDR3 DNA: TGTGCCAGCAGCCAACAGGGCTCGACGACAGATACGCAGTATTTT
CDR3 protein: CASSQQGSTTDTQYF

J gene: TRBJ1-3
D gene: -
clone size: -
V gene: TRBV28
CDR3 DNA: TGTGCCAGCAGTTTGGGGACACCTATGGTATATTTT
CDR3 protein: CASSLGTPMVYF

J gene: TRBJ1-6
D gene: -
clone size: -
V gene: TRBV4-1
CDR3 DNA: TGCGCCAGCAGCCAAGTAATCTTGGTTCGGGCCCTCCACTTT
CDR3 protein: CASSQVILVRALHF

J gene: TRBJ2-2
D gene: TRBD2
clone size: -
V gene: TRBV6-5
CDR3 DNA: TGTGCCAGCAGTTACTGGGCGGGGGGGCCCACCGGGGAGCTGTTTTTT
CDR3 protein: CASSYWAGGPTGELFF

J gene: TRBJ1-1
D gene: -
clone size: -
V gene: TRBV25-1
CDR3 DNA: TGTGCCAGCAGTACGGACTGGAACACTGAAGCTTTCTTT
CDR3 protein: CASSTDWNTEAFF

J gene: TRBJ2-2
D gene: -
clone size: -
V gene: TRBV9
CDR3 DNA: TGTGCCAGCAGCGTAGAACTAATCGGCACCGGGGAGCTGTTTTTT
CDR3 protein: CASSVELIGTGELFF

J gene: TRBJ2-7
D gene: -
clone size: -
V gene: TRBV28
CDR3 DNA: TGTGCCAGCAGTTTAGATAGCAGGGGTCGATCCTACGAGCAGTACTTC
CDR3 protein: CASSLDSRGRSYEQYF

J gene: TRBJ1-1
D gene: -
clone size: -
V gene: TRBV7-2
CDR3 DNA: TGTGCCAGCAGCTTATCACAGGGTTGGACTGAAGCTTTCTTT
CDR3 protein: CASSLSQGWTEAFF

J gene: TRBJ2-4
D gene: TRBD2
clone size: -
V gene: TRBV4-2
CDR3 DNA: TGTGCCAGCAGCCAAGAGTCACTAGCGGGTTGGAACATTCAGTACTTC
CDR3 protein: CASSQESLAGWNIQYF

J gene: TRBJ2-3
D gene: TRBD2
clone size: -
V gene: TRBV6-4
CDR3 DNA: TGTGCCAGCAGTGAGCGGGGGGGCTTAGATACGCAGTATTTT
CDR3 protein: CASSERGGLDTQYF

J gene: TRBJ2-1
D gene: TRBD2
clone size: -
V gene: TRBV28
CDR3 DNA: TGTGCCAGCAGCCTTGACCCATGGCGGGGGGGCCAGTTCTTC
CDR3 protein: CASSLDPWRGGQFF

J gene: TRBJ2-7
D gene: -
clone size: -
V gene: TRBV15
CDR3 DNA: TGTGCCACCAGCAGAGGAGGCAGGGGTATAGGCGAGCAGTACTTC
CDR3 protein: CATSRGGRGIGEQYF

J gene: TRBJ2-1
D gene: -
clone size: few
V gene: TRBV7-6
CDR3 DNA: TGTGCCAGCAGTCATCTCGCGGGGGCAAACAATGAGCAGTTCTTC
CDR3 protein: CASSHLAGANNEQFF

J gene: TRBJ2-2
D gene: TRBD1
clone size: -
V gene: TRBV2
CDR3 DNA: TGTGCGACTCAGGGACAGGGACGAACCGGGGAGCTGTTTTTT
CDR3 protein: CATQGQGRTGELFF

J gene: TRBJ2-2
D gene: -
clone size: -
V gene: TRBV7-8
CDR3 DNA: TGTGCCAGCAGCTCGACACCGATCACCGGGGAGCTGTTTTTT
CDR3 protein: CASSSTPITGELFF

J gene: TRBJ2-5
D gene: -
clone size: -
V gene: TRBV2
CDR3 DNA: TGTGCCAGCAGTGATCAAGCACCCAAACAAGAGACCCAGTACTTC
CDR3 protein: CASSDQAPKQETQYF

J gene: TRBJ1-3
D gene: -
clone size: once
V gene: TRBV7-9
CDR3 DNA: TGTGCCAGCAGCCCCGAGAGCGGGGGAAACACCATATATTTT
CDR3 protein: CASSPESGGNTIYF

J gene: TRBJ2-1
D gene: -
clone size: -
V gene: TRBV6-5
CDR3 DNA: TGTGCCAGCAGTCCCCTAGGTGGTGAGCAGTTCTTC
CDR3 protein: CASSPLGGEQFF

J gene: TRBJ1-1
D gene: TRBD1
clone size: -
V gene: TRBV6-5
CDR3 DNA: TGTGCCAGCAGTTACGACAGGGGAGCAGCTGAAGCTTTCTTT
CDR3 protein: CASSYDRGAAEAFF

J gene: TRBJ2-7
D gene: TRBD2
clone size: once
V gene: TRBV6-5
CDR3 DNA: TGTGCCAGCAGGCCTAGACTAGCGGGGGGGCTTGAGCAGTACTTC
CDR3 protein: CASRPRLAGGLEQYF

J gene: TRBJ2-7
D gene: TRBD2
clone size: -
V gene: TRBV4-2
CDR3 DNA: TGTGCCAGCAGCCAAGGAAGCGGGGGGGCCTACGAGCAGTACTTC
CDR3 protein: CASSQGSGGAYEQYF

J gene: TRBJ2-7
D gene: TRBD2
clone size: -
V gene: TRBV6-1
CDR3 DNA: TGTGCCAGCAGTGAAGCGCGAGCGGGGGCTTCCTACGAGCAGTACTTC
CDR3 protein: CASSEARAGASYEQYF

J gene: TRBJ2-1
D gene: TRBD2
clone size: -
V gene: TRBV27
CDR3 DNA: TGTGCCAGCAGTTTCTGGACTAGGAGCTCCTACAATGAGCAGTTCTTC
CDR3 protein: CASSFWTRSSYNEQFF

J gene: TRBJ2-5
D gene: -
clone size: few
V gene: TRBV5-6
CDR3 DNA: TGTGCCAGCAGCTTGTTACTGGGGGCAGGAGAGACCCAGTACTTC
CDR3 protein: CASSLLLGAGETQYF

J gene: TRBJ2-2
D gene: TRBD2
clone size: -
V gene: TRBV30
CDR3 DNA: TGTGCATATGTGGCGGGGGGGAACACCGGGGAGCTGTTTTTT
CDR3 protein: CAYVAGGNTGELFF

J gene: TRBJ2-1
D gene: -
clone size: once
V gene: TRBV18
CDR3 DNA: TGTGCCAGCTCACCAACCGGGACAATTTACAATGAGCAGTTCTTC
CDR3 protein: CASSPTGTIYNEQFF

J gene: TRBJ2-5
D gene: TRBD1
clone size: -
V gene: TRBV2
CDR3 DNA: TGTGCCAGCAAATGGACAGGGATGGAGACCCAGTACTTC
CDR3 protein: CASKWTGMETQYF

J gene: TRBJ1-2
D gene: TRBD1
clone size: -
V gene: TRBV6-5
CDR3 DNA: TGTGCCAGCAGTTACAGACAGGGTAGTTTATACGGCTACACCTTC
CDR3 protein: CASSYRQGSLYGYTF

J gene: TRBJ2-3
D gene: TRBD1
clone size: -
V gene: TRBV6-5
CDR3 DNA: TGTGCCAGCAGTTACTTAACAGGGGGAACAGATACGCAGTATTTT
CDR3 protein: CASSYLTGGTDTQYF

J gene: TRBJ2-2
D gene: -
clone size: -
V gene: TRBV19
CDR3 DNA: TGTGCCAGTAGTACTTCGACCGGAGGGAGCGGGGAGCTGTTTTTT
CDR3 protein: CASSTSTGGSGELFF

J gene: TRBJ1-1
D gene: -
clone size: once
V gene: TRBV10-1
CDR3 DNA: TGCGCCAGCCGCGCGGGGGCGCACACTGAAGCTTTCTTT
CDR3 protein: CASRAGAHTEAFF

J gene: TRBJ1-2
D gene: TRBD1
clone size: -
V gene: TRBV7-7
CDR3 DNA: TGTGCCAGCAGCTCTTACAACAGGGGGCAGGACTATGGCTACACCTTC
CDR3 protein: CASSSYNRGQDYGYTF

J gene: TRBJ2-7
D gene: TRBD2
clone size: -
V gene: TRBV4-1
CDR3 DNA: TGCGCCAGCAGCCAGGCAGCGGGACCGAACTACGAGCAGTACTTC
CDR3 protein: CASSQAAGPNYEQYF

J gene: TRBJ2-7
D gene: -
clone size: -
V gene: TRBV11-2
CDR3 DNA: TGTGCCAGCACCATAGACAGGTACGAGCAGTACTTC
CDR3 protein: CASTIDRYEQYF

J gene: TRBJ2-3
D gene: -
clone size: -
V gene: TRBV5-1
CDR3 DNA: TGCGCCAGCAGCTCTGGACAACCCACAGATACGCAGTATTTT
CDR3 protein: CASSSGQPTDTQYF

J gene: TRBJ2-5
D gene: -
clone size: -
V gene: TRBV3-1/TRBV3-2
CDR3 DNA: TGTGCCAGCAGCCACCCTAGGGAGACCCAGTACTTC
CDR3 protein: CASSHPRETQYF

J gene: TRBJ1-1
D gene: -
clone size: -
V gene: TRBV5-4
CDR3 DNA: TGTGCCAGCAGCTTTGCACCTACCAACACTGAAGCTTTCTTT
CDR3 protein: CASSFAPTNTEAFF

J gene: TRBJ1-3
D gene: -
clone size: -
V gene: TRBV27
CDR3 DNA: TGTGCCAGCAGCCCGACGTCGGAAGGACAATCCATATATTTT
CDR3 protein: CASSPTSEGQSIYF

J gene: TRBJ1-3
D gene: -
clone size: -
V gene: TRBV30
CDR3 DNA: TGTGCCTGGAGTGTCGGGGGTGGAAACACCATATATTTT
CDR3 protein: CAWSVGGGNTIYF

J gene: TRBJ2-2
D gene: TRBD1
clone size: -
V gene: TRBV29-1
CDR3 DNA: TGCAGCGTTACCGGGACAGGGGTCAACACCGGGGAGCTGTTTTTT
CDR3 protein: CSVTGTGVNTGELFF

J gene: TRBJ1-1
D gene: -
clone size: -
V gene: TRBV7-6
CDR3 DNA: TGTGCCAGCAGCTCTACCAGGGCTCACACTGAAGCTTTCTTT
CDR3 protein: CASSSTRAHTEAFF

J gene: TRBJ2-5
D gene: TRBD1
clone size: once
V gene: TRBV25-1
CDR3 DNA: TGTGCCAGCACTCCCAGGGGGCTGGGGACCCAGTACTTC
CDR3 protein: CASTPRGLGTQYF

J gene: TRBJ1-5
D gene: TRBD1
clone size: -
V gene: TRBV6-5
CDR3 DNA: TGTGCCAGCAGCCGCGACAGGGGGCAGGGGCAGCCCCAGCATTTT
CDR3 protein: CASSRDRGQGQPQHF

J gene: TRBJ1-4
D gene: -
clone size: -
V gene: TRBV6-2/TRBV6-3
CDR3 DNA: TGTGCCAGCAGTTACTCGACAGGCGCAACTAATGAAAAACTGTTTTTT
CDR3 protein: CASSYSTGATNEKLFF